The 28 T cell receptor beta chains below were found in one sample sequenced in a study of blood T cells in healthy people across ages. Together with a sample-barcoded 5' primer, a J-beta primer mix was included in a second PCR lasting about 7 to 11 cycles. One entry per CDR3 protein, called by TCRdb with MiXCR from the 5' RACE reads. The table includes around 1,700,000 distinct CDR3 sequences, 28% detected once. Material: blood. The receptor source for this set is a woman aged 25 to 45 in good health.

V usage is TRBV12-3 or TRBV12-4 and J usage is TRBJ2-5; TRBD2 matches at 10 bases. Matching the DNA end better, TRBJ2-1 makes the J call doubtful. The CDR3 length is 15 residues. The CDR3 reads CASSPGLAEQETQFF. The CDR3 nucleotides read TGTGCCAGCAGTCCTGGACTAGCGGAGCAAGAGACCCAGTTCTTC.

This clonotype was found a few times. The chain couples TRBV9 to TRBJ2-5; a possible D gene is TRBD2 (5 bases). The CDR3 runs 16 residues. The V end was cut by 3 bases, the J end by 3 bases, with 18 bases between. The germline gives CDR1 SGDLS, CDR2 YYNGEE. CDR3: CASSAGDSSREETQYF. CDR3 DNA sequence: TGTGCCAGCAGCGCCGGCGACTCTAGCAGAGAAGAGACCCAGTACTTC.

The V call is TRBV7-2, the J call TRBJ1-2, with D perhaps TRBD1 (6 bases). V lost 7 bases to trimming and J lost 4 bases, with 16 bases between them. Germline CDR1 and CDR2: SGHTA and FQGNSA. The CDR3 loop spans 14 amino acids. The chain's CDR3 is CASTPQGPSYGYTF. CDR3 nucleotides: TGTGCCAGCACCCCTCAGGGGCCGAGCTATGGCTACACCTTC.

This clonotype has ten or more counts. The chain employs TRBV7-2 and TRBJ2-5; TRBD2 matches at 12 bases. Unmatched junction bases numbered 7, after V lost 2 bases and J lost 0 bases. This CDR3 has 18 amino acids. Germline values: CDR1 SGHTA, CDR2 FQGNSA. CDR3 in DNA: TGTGCCAGCAGCTTAAGGACTAGCGGGAACTTGTACCAAGAGACCCAGTACTTC. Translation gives CASSLRTSGNLYQETQYF. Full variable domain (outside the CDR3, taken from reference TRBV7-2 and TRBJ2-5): GAGVSQSPSNKVTEKGKDVELRCDPISGHTALYWYRQSLGQGLEFLIYFQGNSAPDKSGLPSDRFSAERTGGSVSTLTIQRTQQEDSAVYLCASSLRTSGNLYQETQYFGPGTRLLVL.

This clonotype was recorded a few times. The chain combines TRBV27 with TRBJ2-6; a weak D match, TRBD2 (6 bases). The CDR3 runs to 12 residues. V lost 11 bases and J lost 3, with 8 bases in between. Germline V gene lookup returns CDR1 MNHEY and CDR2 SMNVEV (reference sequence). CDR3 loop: CALANGANVLTF. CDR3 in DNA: TGTGCCCTAGCGAATGGGGCCAACGTCCTGACTTTC.

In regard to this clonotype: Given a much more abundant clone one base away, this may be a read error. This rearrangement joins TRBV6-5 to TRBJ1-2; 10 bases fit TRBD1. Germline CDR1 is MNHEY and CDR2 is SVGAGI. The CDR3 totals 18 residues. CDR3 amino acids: CAGSYSVTGGMGAGGYTF. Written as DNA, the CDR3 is TGTGCCGGCAGTTACTCTGTGACAGGGGGCATGGGAGCGGGGGGCTACACCTTC.

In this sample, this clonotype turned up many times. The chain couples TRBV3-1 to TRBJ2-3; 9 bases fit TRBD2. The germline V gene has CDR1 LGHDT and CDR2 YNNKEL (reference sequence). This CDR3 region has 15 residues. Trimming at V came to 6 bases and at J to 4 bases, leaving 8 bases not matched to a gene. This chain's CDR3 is CASSLGGGGSDTQYF. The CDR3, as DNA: TGTGCCAGCAGTTTAGGCGGGGGGGGGTCAGATACGCAGTATTTT.

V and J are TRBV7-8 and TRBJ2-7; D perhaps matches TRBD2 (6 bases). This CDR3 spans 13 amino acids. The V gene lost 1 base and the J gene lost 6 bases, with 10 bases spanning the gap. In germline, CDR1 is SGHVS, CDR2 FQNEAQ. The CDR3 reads CASSLVLAVEQYF. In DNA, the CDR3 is TGTGCCAGCAGCTTAGTACTAGCCGTCGAGCAGTACTTC.

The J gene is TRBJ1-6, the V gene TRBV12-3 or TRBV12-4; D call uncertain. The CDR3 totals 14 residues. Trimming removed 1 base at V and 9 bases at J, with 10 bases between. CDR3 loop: CASSLVAGGSPLHF. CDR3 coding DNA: TGTGCCAGCAGTTTAGTAGCTGGCGGTTCACCCCTCCACTTT.

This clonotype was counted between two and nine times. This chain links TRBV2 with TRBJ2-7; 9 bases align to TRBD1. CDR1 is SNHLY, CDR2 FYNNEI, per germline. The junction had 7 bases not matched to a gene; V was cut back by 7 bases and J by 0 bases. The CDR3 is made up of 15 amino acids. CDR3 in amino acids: CASTRDRDISYEQYF. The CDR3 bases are TGTGCCAGCACACGGGACAGGGATATCTCCTACGAGCAGTACTTC.

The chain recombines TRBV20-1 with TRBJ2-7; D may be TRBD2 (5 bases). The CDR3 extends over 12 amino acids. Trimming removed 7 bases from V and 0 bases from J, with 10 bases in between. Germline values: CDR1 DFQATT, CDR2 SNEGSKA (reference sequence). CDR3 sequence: CSVHGSSYEQYF. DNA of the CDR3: TGCAGTGTGCATGGGAGCTCCTACGAGCAGTACTTC.

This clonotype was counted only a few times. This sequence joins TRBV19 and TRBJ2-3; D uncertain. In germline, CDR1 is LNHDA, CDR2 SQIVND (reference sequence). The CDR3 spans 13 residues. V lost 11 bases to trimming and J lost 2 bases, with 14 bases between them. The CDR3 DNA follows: TGTGCCTCGAAAGGGCTGGTCACAGATACGCAGTATTTT. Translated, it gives CASKGLVTDTQYF.

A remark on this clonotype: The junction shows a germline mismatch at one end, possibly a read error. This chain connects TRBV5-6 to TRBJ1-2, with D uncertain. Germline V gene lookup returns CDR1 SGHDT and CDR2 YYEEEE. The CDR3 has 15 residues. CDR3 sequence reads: CASSLIQTSNYDYTF. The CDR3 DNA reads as TGTGCCAGCAGCCTCATTCAGACCTCTAACTATGACTACACCTTC.

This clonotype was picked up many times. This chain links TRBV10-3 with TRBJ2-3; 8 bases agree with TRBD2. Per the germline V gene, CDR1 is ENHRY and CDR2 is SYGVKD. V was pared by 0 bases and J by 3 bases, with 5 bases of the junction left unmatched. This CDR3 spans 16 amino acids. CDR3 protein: CAISESVSGATDTQYF. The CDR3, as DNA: TGTGCCATCAGTGAGTCGGTTAGCGGGGCTACAGATACGCAGTATTTT.

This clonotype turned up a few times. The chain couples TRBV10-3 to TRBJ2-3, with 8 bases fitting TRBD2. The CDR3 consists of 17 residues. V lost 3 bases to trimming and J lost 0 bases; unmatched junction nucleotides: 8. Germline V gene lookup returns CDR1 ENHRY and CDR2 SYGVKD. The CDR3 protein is CAISDSTSAPSTDTQYF. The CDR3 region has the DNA TGTGCCATCAGTGATTCGACTAGCGCTCCTAGCACAGATACGCAGTATTTT.

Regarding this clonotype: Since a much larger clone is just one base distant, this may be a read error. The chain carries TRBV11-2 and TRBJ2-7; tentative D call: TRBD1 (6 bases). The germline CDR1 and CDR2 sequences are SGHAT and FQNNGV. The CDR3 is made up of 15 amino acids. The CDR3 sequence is CVSSLDPDRIYEQYF. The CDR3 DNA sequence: TGTGTCAGCAGCTTAGATCCCGACAGGATATACGAGCAGTACTTC.

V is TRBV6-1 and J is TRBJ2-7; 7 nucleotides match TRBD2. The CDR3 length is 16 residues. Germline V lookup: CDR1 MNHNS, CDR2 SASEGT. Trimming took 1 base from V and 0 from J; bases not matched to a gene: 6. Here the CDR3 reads CASSEVGGSLSYEQYF. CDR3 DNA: TGTGCCAGCAGTGAAGTAGGCGGGAGCCTCTCCTACGAGCAGTACTTC.

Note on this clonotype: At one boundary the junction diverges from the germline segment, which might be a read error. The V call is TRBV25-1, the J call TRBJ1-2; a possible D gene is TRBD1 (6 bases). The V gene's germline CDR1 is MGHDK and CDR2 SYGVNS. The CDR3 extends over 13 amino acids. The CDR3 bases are TGTGCCAGCAGGGAATCGGGGGCCGAGGGCTACACCTTC. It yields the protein CASRESGAEGYTF.

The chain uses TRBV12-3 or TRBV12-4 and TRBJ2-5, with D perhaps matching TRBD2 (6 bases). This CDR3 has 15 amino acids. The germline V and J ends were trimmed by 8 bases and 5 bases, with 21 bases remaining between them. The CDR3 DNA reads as TGTGCCAGCTCCATGGAGGGGCTAGCCGCCGAGACCCAGTACTTC. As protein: CASSMEGLAAETQYF.

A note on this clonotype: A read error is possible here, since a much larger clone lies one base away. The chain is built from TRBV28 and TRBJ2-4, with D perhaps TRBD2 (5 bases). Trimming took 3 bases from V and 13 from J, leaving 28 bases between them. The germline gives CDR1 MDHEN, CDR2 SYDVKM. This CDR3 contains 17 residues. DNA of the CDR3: TGTGCCAGCAGTTTCCCCGCTGCGGGCCGCTCCTACAATGAGCAGTACTTC. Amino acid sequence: CASSFPAAGRSYNEQYF.

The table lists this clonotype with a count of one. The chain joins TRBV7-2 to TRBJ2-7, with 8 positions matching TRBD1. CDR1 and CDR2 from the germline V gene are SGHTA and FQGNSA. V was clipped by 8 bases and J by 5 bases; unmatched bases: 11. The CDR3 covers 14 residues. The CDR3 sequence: CASGPGTGVDEQYF. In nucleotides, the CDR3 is TGTGCCAGCGGCCCCGGGACAGGTGTGGACGAGCAGTACTTC.

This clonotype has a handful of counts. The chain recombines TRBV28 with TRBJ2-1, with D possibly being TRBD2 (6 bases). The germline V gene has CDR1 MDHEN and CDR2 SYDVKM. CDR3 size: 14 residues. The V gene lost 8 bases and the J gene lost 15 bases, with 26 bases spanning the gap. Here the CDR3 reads CASSSPSAGGSGFF. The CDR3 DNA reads TGTGCCAGCTCCTCTCCCTCCGCCGGGGGATCAGGGTTCTTC.

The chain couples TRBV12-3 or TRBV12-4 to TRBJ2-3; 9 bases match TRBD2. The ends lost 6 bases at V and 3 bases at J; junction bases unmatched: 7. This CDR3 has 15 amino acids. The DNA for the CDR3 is TGTGCCAGCAGCAGTCTAGCGGGGATGACAGATACGCAGTATTTT. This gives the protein CASSSLAGMTDTQYF.

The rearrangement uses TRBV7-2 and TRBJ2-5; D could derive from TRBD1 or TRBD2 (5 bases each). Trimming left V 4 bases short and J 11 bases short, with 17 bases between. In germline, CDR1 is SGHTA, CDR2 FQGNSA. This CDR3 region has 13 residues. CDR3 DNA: TGTGCCAGCAGCTCCGGGACGAGGGATAAGCAGTACTTC. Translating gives CASSSGTRDKQYF.

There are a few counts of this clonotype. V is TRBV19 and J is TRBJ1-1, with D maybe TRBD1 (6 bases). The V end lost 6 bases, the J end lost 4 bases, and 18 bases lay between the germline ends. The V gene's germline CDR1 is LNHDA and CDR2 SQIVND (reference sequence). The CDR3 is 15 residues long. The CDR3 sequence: CASRTGPIRGTEAFF. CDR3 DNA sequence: TGTGCCAGTAGAACAGGGCCTATAAGAGGCACTGAAGCTTTCTTT.

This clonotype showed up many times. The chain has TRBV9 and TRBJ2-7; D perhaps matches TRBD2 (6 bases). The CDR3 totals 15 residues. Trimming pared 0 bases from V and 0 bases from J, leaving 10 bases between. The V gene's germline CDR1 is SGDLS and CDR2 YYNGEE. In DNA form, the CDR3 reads TGTGCCAGCAGCGTAGGGGGGGAGAGCTCCTACGAGCAGTACTTC. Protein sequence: CASSVGGESSYEQYF.

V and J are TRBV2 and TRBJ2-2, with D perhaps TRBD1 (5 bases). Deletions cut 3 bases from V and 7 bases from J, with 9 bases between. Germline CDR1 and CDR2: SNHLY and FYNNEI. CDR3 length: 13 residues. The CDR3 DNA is TGTGCCAGCAGTGAGGAAGGGGACGGGGAGCTGTTTTTT. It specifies CASSEEGDGELFF. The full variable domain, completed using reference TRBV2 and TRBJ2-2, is EPEVTQTPSHQVTQMGQEVILRCVPISNHLYFYWYRQILGQKVEFLVSFYNNEISEKSEIFDDQFSVERPDGSNFTLKIRSTKLEDSAMYFCASSEEGDGELFFGEGSRLTVL.

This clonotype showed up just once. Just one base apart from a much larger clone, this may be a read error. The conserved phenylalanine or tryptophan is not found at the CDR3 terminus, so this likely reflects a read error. CDR3 sequence (DNA): TGCAGCGTTGCGACGCAGAACCTAAACACAGATACGCAGTATTTG. Translated, it gives CSVATQNLNTDTQYL. The chain employs TRBV29-1 and TRBJ2-3; D remains unclear. Germline V gene data show CDR1 as SQVTM and CDR2 as ANQGSEA. The length of the CDR3 is 15 residues. With 4 bases removed from V and 2 bases from J, the gap between germline ends came to 16 bases.